This T cell receptor (beta chain) is from a study of T cell responses to AZD1222 COVID-19 vaccine. The V and J ends lost 3 bases and 7 bases respectively, with 12 bases between them. Germline assignment: CDR1 GTSNPN and CDR2 SVGIG (reference sequence). CDR3 length: 13 amino acids. Produced via immunoSEQ multiplex PCR; TCRdb's table is partial and in-frame only. Of more than 65,000 clones detected, around 78% appear once; the ten largest clones hold nearly 25%. The rearrangement joins TRBV30 to TRBJ1-4; D perhaps matches TRBD1 (6 bases). The sample was peripheral blood, taken 28 days after the second AZD1222 dose. The TCR originated in an adult who received the AZD1222 COVID-19 vaccine. The CDR3 loop is CAWSSGVPEKLFF. The CDR3 DNA sequence: TGTGCCTGGAGCTCAGGGGTCCCTGAAAAACTGTTTTTT.